The 10 T cell receptor beta chains below were found in one sample sequenced in a study of shared clonotypes between healthy human individuals. Clones were read by immunoSEQ multiplex PCR, and TCRdb kept only the in-frame ones, dropping some. The table shows about 1,800,000 clones, with roughly 94% occurring only once. CD45RO-negative cells were positively selected for CCR7, leaving out terminally differentiated effector memory CD45RA+ cells. Source material: naive CD8+ T cells sorted from blood. These receptors originate from a young man in good health.

The V gene is TRBV13, the J gene TRBJ2-5; D is perhaps TRBD1 (6 bases). Trimming removed 4 bases from V and 0 bases from J, with 9 bases in between. CDR1 and CDR2 from the germline V gene are PRHDT and FYEKMQ (reference sequence). The CDR3 runs 14 residues. In DNA, the CDR3 is TGTGCCAGCAGCTACAGGGAATACCAAGAGACCCAGTACTTC. It encodes CASSYREYQETQYF.

The rearrangement links TRBV18 to TRBJ2-2; 10 positions agree with TRBD1. In germline, CDR1 is KGHSH, CDR2 LQKENI. Trimming took 3 bases from V and 3 from J; bases not matched to a gene: 16. The CDR3 consists of 20 residues. The CDR3 loop reads CASSPTPGQGGRADTGELFF. Here the CDR3 DNA reads TGTGCCAGCTCACCGACTCCCGGACAGGGGGGCCGTGCGGACACCGGGGAGCTGTTTTTT.

The chain employs TRBV5-1 and TRBJ2-7, with D perhaps matching TRBD2 (7 bases). The CDR3 is 13 residues long. V lost 7 bases to trimming and J lost 2 bases, with 13 bases between them. Looked up from germline, CDR1 is SGHRS and CDR2 is YFSETQ. CDR3 protein: CASAEGGAYEQYF. In DNA form, the CDR3 reads TGCGCCAGCGCCGAAGGGGGGGCCTACGAGCAGTACTTC.

Concerning this clone: Other nucleotide sequences from this sample produce the same CDR3. The CDR3 nucleotides are TGCGCCAGCAGCCAAGGGCTAGCGGATTACTACGAGCAGTACTTC. It yields the protein CASSQGLADYYEQYF. The chain combines TRBV4-3 with TRBJ2-7, with 7 nucleotides matching TRBD2. CDR3 length: 15 residues. The junction had 6 bases not matched to a gene; V was cut back by 1 base and J by 3 bases. Germline V gene sequence: CDR1 LGHNA, CDR2 YSLEER.

The V gene is TRBV5-6, the J gene TRBJ2-1; TRBD1 aligns across 7 bases. The ends lost 3 bases at V and 9 bases at J; junction bases unmatched: 6. The CDR3 contains 13 residues. Looked up from germline, CDR1 is SGHDT and CDR2 is YYEEEE. The CDR3 spells CASSSDRTSEQFF. In DNA, the CDR3 is TGTGCCAGCAGCTCGGACAGGACCAGTGAGCAGTTCTTC.

This sequence joins TRBV18 and TRBJ2-7; maybe TRBD2 (5 bases). Between the trimmed V and J ends, which lost 6 bases and 2 bases, there was a span of 11 bases. Germline loops: CDR1 KGHSH, CDR2 LQKENI. CDR3 length: 13 amino acids. The DNA of the CDR3 is TGTGCCAGCTCGGCGGGTTCTGCCTACGAGCAGTACTTC. Translated, it gives CASSAGSAYEQYF.

The V gene is TRBV4-3, the J gene TRBJ2-7, with D perhaps matching TRBD2 (5 bases). This CDR3 comprises 15 residues. Germline CDR1 LGHNA, CDR2 YSLEER. V lost 0 bases, J lost 5 bases, and 14 bases lay in between. This chain's CDR3 is CASSQDPASRNEQYF. The CDR3 DNA is TGCGCCAGCAGCCAAGATCCGGCTAGCCGGAACGAGCAGTACTTC.

The genes are TRBV27 and TRBJ2-1, with D possibly called TRBD1 or TRBD2 (5 bases each). Trimming stripped 2 bases from V and 0 bases from J, with 11 bases between. Germline CDR1 is MNHEY and CDR2 is SMNVEV (reference sequence). The CDR3 loop spans 16 amino acids. CDR3 sequence reads: CASSLQGDTSYNEQFF. The CDR3 coding sequence is TGTGCCAGCAGTTTACAGGGAGACACCTCCTACAATGAGCAGTTCTTC.

A word on this clone: This specimen includes other DNA sequences encoding the same CDR3. This chain joins TRBV7-9 and TRBJ2-5; TRBD2 aligns across 7 bases. The CDR3 has 13 amino acids. Per germline, CDR1 SEHNR and CDR2 FQNEAQ (reference sequence). J was trimmed by 5 bases and V by 5 bases; bases with no gene match: 5. This chain's CDR3 is CASSQGLGETQYF. In DNA form, the CDR3 reads TGTGCCAGCAGCCAAGGACTAGGGGAGACCCAGTACTTC.

The V call is TRBV7-9, the J call TRBJ1-3, with TRBD1 identical over 8 bases. CDR1 is SEHNR and CDR2 is FQNEAQ in the germline V gene (reference sequence). Trimming took 1 base from V and 0 from J; bases not matched to a gene: 5. The length of the CDR3 is 17 residues. The CDR3 nucleotides are TGTGCCAGCAGCTTAGGGGGACAGGAATACTCTGGAAACACCATATATTTT. Translated, it gives CASSLGGQEYSGNTIYF.